Here is one T cell receptor (beta chain) with its context. This specimen belongs to a study of blood T cell repertoires in COVID-19. As for the study in general: From the United States, Italy and Spain came samples of acute and convalescent COVID-19.

The table came from immunoSEQ multiplex PCR; TCRdb's copy has only in-frame clones and leaves some out. This table holds a few hundred thousand clones, about 87% found once. The study recruited people aged roughly 18 to 100 years across some 23 US areas. Cohort 3 recovered donors had two negative PCRs, clearance, or symptom resolution. CDR3 length equals 13 residues. The germline V and J ends were trimmed by 7 bases and 1 base, with 9 bases remaining between them. Germline V lookup: CDR1 KGHDR, CDR2 SFDVKD. The sample consisted of PBMCs or T cells enriched from blood (not recorded which). The sequence came from a woman between 45 and 60 years old who had recovered from COVID-19. The chain links TRBV24-1 to TRBJ2-5; TRBD2 might be the D (6 bases). CDR3 sequence reads: CATSGGPQETQYF. The CDR3 nucleotides read TGTGCCACCAGCGGGGGACCCCAAGAGACCCAGTACTTC.